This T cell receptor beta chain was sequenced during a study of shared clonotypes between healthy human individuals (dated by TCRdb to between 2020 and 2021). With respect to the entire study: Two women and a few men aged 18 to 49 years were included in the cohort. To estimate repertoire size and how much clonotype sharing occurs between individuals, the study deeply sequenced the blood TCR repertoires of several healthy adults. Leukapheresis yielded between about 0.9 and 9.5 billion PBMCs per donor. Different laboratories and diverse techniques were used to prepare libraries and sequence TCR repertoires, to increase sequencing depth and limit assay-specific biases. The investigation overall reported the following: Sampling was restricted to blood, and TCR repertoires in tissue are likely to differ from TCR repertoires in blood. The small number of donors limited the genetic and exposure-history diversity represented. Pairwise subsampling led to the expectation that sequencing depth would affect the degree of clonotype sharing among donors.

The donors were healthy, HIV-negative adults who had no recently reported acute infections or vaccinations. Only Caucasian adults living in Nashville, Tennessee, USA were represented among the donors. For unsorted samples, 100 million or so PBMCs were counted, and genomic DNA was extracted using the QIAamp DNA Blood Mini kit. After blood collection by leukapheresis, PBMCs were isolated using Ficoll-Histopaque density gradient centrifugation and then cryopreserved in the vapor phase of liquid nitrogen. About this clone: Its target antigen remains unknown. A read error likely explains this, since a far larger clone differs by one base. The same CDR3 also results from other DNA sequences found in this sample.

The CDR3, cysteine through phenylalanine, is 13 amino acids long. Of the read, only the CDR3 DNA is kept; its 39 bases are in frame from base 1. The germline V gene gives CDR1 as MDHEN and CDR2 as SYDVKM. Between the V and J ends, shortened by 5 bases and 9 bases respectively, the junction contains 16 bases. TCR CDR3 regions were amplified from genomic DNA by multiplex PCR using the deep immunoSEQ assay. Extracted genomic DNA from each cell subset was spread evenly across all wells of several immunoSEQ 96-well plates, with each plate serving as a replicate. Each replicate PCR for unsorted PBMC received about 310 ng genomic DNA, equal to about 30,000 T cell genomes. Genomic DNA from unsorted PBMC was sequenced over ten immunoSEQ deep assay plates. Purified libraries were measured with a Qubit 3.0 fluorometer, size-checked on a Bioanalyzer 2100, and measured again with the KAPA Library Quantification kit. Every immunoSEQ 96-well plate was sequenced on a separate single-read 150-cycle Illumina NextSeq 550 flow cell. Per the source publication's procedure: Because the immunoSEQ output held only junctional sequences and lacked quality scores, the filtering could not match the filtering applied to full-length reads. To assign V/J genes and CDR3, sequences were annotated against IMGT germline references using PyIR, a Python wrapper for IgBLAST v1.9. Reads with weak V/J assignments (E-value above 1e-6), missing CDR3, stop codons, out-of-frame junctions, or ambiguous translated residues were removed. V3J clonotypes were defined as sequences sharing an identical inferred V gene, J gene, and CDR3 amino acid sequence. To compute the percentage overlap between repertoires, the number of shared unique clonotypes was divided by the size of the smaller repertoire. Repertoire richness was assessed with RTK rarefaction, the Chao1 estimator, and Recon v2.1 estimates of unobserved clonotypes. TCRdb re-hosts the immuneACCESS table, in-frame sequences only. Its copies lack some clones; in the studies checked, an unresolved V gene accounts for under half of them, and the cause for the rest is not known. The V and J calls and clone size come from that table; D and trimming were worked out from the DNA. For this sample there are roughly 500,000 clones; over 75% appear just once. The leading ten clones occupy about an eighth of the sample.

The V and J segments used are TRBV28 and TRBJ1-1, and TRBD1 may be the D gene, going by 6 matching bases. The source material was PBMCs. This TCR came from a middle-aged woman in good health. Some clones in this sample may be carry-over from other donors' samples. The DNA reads TGTGCCAGCAGTGAGACAGGAGGGGTCCAAGCTTTCTTT. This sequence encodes CASSETGGVQAFF. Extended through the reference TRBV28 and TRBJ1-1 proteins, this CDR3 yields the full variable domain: DVKVTQSSRYLVKRTGEKVFLECVQDMDHENMFWYRQDPGLGLRLIYFSYDVKMKEKGDIPEGYSVSREKKERFSLILESASTNQTSMYLCASSETGGVQAFFGQGTRLTVV.